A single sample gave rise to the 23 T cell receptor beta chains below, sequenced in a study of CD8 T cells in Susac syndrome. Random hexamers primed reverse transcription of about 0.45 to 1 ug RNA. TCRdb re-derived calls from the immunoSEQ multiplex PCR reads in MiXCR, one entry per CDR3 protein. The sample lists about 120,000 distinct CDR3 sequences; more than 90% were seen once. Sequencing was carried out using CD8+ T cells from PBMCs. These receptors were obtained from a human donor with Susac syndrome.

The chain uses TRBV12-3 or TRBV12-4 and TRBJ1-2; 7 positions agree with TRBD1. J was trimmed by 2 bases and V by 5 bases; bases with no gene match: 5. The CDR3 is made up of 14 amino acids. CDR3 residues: CASSRQGRNYGYTF. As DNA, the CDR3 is TGTGCCAGCAGTCGACAGGGTAGGAACTATGGCTACACCTTC.

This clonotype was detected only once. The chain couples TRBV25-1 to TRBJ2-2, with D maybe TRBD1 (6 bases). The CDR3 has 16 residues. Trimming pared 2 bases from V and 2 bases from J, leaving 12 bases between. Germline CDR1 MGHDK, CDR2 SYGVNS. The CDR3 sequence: CASSEDWTVNTGELFF. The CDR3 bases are TGTGCCAGCAGTGAAGATTGGACAGTTAACACCGGGGAGCTGTTTTTT.

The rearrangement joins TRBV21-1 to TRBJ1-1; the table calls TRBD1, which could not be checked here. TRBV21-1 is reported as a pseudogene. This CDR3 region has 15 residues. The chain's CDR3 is CASSKRDSCRNEAFF. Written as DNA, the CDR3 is TGTGCCAGCAGCAAACGGGACAGCTGCCGTAATGAAGCTTTCTTT.

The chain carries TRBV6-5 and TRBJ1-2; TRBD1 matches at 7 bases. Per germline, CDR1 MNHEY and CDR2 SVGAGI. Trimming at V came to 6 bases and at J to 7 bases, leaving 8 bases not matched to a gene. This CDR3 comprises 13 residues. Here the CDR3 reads CASSTTGSGGYTF. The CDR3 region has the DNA TGTGCCAGCAGCACGACAGGGTCAGGTGGCTACACCTTC.

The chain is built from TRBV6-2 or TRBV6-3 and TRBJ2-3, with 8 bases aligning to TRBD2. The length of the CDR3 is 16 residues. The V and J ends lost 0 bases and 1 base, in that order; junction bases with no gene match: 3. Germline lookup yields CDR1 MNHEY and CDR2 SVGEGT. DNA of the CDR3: TGTGCCAGCAGTTACTCGGCGGGAGGAGGCACAGATACGCAGTATTTT. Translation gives CASSYSAGGGTDTQYF.

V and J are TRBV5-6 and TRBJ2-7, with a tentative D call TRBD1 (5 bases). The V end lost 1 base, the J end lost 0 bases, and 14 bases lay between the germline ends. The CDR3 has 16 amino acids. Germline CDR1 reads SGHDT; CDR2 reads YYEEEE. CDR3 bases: TGTGCCAGCAGCTTGAGCGCAGGGTTAAGCTCCTACGAGCAGTACTTC. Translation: CASSLSAGLSSYEQYF.

The CDR3 DNA follows: TGTGCCAGCAGCGATCCGGGAAAACTCACGGACACCGGGGAGCTGTTTTTT. This gives the protein CASSDPGKLTDTGELFF. The chain joins TRBV9 to TRBJ2-2; D perhaps matches TRBD2 (5 bases). V gave up 3 bases and J gave up 3 bases, with 18 bases separating them. Germline V gene lookup returns CDR1 SGDLS and CDR2 YYNGEE. The CDR3 loop spans 17 amino acids.

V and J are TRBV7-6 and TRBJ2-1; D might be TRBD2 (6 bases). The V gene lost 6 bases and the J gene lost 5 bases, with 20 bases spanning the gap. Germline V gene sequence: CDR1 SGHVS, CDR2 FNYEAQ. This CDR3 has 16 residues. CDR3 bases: TGTGCCAGCAGTTTCTCGGGAGCGAGAGGAGACAATGAGCAGTTCTTC. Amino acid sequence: CASSFSGARGDNEQFF. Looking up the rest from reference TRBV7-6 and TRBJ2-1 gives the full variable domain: GAGVSQSPRYKVTKRGQDVALRCDPISGHVSLYWYRQALGQGPEFLTYFNYEAQQDKSGLPNDRFSAERPEGSISTLTIQRTEQRDSAMYRCASSFSGARGDNEQFFGPGTRLTVL.

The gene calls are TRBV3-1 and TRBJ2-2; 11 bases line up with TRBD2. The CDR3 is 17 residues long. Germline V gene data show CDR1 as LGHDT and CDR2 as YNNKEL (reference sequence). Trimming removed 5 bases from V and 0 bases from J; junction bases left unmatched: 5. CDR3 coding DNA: TGTGCCAGCAGCAAAGGACTAGCGGGTGCGAACACCGGGGAGCTGTTTTTT. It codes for CASSKGLAGANTGELFF.

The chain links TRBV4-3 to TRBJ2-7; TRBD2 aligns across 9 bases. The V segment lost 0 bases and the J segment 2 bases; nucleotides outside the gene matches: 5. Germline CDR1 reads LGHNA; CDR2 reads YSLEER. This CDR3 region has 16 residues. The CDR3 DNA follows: TGCGCCAGCAGCCAAGATTTTGGACTAGCGCCCTACGAGCAGTACTTC. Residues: CASSQDFGLAPYEQYF.

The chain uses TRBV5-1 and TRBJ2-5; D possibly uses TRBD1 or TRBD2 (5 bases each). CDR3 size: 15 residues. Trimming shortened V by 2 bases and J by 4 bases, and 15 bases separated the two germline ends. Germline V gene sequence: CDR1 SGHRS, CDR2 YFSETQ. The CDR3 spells CASSFTPGDGETQYF. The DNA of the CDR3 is TGCGCCAGCAGCTTTACTCCCGGGGACGGAGAGACCCAGTACTTC.

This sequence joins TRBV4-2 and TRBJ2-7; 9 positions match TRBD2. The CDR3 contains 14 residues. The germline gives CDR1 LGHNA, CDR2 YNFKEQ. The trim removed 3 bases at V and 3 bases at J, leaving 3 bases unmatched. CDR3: CASSHLAGLYEQYF. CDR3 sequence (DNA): TGTGCCAGCAGCCATCTAGCGGGACTCTACGAGCAGTACTTC.

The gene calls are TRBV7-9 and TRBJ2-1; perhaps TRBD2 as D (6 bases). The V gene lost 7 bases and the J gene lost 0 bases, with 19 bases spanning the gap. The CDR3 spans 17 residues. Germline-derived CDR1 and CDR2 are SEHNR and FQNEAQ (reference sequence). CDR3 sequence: CASTTKEGPGSYNEQFF. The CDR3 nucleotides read TGTGCCAGCACCACAAAGGAGGGCCCGGGCTCCTACAATGAGCAGTTCTTC.

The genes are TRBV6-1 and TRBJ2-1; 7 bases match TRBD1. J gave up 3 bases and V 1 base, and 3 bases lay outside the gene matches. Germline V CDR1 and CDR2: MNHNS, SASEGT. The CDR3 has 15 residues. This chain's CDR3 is CASSEVSGGYNEQFF. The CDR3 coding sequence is TGTGCCAGCAGTGAAGTGTCAGGGGGCTACAATGAGCAGTTCTTC.

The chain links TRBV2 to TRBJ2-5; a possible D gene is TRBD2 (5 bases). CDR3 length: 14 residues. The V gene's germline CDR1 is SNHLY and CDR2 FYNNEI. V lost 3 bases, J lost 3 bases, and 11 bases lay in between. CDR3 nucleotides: TGTGCCAGCAGTGAGATCCTAGCAGAAGAGACCCAGTACTTC. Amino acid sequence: CASSEILAEETQYF.

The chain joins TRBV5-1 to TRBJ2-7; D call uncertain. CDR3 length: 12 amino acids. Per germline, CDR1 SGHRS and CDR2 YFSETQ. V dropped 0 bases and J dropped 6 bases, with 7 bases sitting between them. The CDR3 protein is CASSLAQSEQYF. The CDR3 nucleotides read TGCGCCAGCAGCTTGGCCCAGAGCGAGCAGTACTTC.

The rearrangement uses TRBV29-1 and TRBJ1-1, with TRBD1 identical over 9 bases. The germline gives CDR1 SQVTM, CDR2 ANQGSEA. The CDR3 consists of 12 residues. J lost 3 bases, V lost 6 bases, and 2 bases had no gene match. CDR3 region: CSVRTGDTEAFF. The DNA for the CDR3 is TGCAGCGTAAGGACAGGGGACACTGAAGCTTTCTTT.

The CDR3 here is CATSTWAGTGVYEQYF. In DNA form, the CDR3 reads TGTGCCACCAGCACATGGGCCGGGACAGGGGTCTACGAGCAGTACTTC. The V gene is TRBV15, the J gene TRBJ2-7; 10 bases align to TRBD1. The trim removed 4 bases at V and 3 bases at J, leaving 9 bases unmatched. The CDR3 has 16 amino acids. From germline, CDR1 is LNHNV and CDR2 YYDKDF (reference sequence).

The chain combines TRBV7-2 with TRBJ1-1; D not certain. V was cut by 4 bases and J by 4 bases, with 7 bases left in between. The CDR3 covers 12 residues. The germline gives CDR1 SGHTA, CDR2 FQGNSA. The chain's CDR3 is CASSSWGTEAFF. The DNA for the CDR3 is TGTGCCAGCAGCTCATGGGGCACTGAAGCTTTCTTT.

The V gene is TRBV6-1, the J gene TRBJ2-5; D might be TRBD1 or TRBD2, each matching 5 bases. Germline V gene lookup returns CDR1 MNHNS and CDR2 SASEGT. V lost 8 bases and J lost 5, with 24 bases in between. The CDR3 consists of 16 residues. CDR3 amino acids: CASGAGLSGGGETQYF. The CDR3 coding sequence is TGTGCCAGCGGGGCGGGCCTCAGTGGGGGTGGCGAGACCCAGTACTTC.

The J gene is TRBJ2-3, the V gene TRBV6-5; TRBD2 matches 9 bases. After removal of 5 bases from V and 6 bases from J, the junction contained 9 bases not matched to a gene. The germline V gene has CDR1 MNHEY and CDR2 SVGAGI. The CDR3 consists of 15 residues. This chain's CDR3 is CASSKGLAGWDTQYF. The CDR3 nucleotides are TGTGCCAGCAGTAAGGGACTAGCTGGTTGGGATACGCAGTATTTT.

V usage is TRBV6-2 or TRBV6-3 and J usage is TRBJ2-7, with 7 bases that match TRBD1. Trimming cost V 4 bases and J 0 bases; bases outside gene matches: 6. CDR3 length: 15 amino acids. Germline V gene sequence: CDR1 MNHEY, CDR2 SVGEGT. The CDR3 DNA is TGTGCCAGCAGTTCCGGACAGGCCATCTCCTACGAGCAGTACTTC. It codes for CASSSGQAISYEQYF.

DNA for the CDR3: TGTGCCAGCAGCCAAGTGGATGCAGCTAACTATGGCTACACCTTC. It encodes CASSQVDAANYGYTF. The J gene is TRBJ1-2, the V gene TRBV14; D unresolved. This CDR3 comprises 15 residues. Germline assignment: CDR1 SGHDN and CDR2 FVKESK. V was clipped by 1 base and J by 0 bases, with 9 bases between them.